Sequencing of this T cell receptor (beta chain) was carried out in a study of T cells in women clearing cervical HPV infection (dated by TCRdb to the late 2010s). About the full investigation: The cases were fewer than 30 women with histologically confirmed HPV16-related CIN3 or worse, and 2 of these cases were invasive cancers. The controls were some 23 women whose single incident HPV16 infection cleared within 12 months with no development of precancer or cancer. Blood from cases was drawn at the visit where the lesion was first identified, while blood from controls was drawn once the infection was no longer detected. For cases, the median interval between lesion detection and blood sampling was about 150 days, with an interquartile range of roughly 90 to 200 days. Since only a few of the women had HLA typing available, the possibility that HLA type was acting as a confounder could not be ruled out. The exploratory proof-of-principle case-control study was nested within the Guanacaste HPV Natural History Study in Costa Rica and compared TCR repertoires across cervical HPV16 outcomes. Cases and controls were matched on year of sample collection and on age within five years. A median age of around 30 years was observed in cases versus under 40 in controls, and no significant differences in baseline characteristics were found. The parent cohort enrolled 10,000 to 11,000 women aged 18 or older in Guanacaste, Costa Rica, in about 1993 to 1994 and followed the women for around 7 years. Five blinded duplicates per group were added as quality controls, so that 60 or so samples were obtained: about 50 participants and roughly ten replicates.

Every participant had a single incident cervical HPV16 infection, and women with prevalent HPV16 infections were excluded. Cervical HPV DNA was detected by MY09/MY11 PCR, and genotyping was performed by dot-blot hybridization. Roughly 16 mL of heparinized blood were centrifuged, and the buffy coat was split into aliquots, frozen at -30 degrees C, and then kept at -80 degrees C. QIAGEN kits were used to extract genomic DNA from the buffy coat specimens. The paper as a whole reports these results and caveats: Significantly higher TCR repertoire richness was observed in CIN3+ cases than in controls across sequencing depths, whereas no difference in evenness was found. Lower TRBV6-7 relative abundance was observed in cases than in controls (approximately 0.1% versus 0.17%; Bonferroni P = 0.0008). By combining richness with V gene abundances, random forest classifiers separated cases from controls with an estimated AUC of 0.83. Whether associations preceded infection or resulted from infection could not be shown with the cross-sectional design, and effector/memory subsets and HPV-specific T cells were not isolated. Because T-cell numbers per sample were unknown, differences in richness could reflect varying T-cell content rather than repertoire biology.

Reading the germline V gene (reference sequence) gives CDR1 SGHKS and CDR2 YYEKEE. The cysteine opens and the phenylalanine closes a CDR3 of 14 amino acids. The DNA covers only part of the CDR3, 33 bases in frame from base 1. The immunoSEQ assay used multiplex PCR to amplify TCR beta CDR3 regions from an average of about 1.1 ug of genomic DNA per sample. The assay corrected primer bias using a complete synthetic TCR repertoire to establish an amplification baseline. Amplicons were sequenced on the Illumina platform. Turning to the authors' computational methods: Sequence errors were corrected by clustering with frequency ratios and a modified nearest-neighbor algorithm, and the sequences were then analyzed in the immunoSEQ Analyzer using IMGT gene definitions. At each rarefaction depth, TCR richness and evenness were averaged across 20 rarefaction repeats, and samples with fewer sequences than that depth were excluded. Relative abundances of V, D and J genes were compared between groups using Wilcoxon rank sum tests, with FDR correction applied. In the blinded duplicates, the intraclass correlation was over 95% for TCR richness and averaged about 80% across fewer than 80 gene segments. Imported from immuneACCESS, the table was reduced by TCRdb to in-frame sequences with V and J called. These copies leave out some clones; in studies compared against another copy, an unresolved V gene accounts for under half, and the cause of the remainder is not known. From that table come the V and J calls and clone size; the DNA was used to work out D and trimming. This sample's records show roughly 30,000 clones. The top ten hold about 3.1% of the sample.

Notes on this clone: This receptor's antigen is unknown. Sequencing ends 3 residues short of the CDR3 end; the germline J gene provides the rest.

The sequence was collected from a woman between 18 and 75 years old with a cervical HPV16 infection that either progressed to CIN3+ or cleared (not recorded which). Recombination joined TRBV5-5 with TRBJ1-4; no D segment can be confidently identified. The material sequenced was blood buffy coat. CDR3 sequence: CASSSQQNNSPLFF. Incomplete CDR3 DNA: TGTGCCAGCAGTTCGCAACAAAATAATTCACCA.